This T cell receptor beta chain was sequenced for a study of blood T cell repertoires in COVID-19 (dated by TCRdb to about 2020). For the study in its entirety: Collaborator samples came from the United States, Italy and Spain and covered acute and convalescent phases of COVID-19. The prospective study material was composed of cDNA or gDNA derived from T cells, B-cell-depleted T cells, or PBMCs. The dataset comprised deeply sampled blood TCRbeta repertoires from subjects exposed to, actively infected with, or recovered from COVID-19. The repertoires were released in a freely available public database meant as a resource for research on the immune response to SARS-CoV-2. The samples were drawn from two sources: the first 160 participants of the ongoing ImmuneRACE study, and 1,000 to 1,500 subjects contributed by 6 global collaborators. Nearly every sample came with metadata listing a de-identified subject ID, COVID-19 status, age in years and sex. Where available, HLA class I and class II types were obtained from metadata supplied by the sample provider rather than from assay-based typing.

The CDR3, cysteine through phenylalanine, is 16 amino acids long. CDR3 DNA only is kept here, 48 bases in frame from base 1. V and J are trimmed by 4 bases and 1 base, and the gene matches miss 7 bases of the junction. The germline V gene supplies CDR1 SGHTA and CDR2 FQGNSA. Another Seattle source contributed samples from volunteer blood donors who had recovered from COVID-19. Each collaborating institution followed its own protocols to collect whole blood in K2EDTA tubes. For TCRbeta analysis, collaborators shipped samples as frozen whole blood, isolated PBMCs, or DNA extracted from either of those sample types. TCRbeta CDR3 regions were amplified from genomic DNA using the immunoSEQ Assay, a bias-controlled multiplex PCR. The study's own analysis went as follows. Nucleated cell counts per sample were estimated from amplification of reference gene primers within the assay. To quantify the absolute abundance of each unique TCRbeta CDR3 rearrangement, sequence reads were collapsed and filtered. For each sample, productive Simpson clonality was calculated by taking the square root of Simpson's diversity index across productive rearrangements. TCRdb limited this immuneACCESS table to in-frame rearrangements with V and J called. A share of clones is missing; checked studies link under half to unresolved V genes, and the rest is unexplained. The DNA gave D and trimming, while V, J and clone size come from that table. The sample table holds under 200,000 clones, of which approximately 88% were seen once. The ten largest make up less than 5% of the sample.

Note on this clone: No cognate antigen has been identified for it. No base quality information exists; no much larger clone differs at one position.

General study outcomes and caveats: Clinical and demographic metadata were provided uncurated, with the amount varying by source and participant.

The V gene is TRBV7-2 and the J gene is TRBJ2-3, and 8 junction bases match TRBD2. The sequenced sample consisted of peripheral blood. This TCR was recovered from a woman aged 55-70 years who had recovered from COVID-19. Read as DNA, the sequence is TGTGCCAGCAGCTCCACCTTTAGCGGGGGCACAGATACGCAGTATTTT. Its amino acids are CASSSTFSGGTDTQYF. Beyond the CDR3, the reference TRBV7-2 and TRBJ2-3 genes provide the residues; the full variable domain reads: GAGVSQSPSNKVTEKGKDVELRCDPISGHTALYWYRQSLGQGLEFLIYFQGNSAPDKSGLPSDRFSAERTGGSVSTLTIQRTQQEDSAVYLCASSSTFSGGTDTQYFGPGTRLTVL.